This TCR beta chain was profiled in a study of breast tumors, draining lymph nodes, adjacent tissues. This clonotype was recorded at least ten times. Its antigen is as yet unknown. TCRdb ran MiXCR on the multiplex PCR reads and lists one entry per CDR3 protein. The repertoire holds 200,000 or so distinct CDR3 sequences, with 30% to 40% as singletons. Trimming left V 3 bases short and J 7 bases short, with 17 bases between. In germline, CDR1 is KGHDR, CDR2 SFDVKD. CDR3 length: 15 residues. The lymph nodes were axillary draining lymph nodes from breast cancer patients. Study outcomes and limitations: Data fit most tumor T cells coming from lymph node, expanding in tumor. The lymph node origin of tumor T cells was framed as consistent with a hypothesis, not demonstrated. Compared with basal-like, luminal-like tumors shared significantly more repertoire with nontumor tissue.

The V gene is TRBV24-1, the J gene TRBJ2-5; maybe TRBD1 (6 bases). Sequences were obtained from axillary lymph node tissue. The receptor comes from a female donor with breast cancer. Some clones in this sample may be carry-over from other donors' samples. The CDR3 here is CATSDGTPREGTQYF. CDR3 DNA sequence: TGTGCCACCAGTGATGGGACACCCCGAGAAGGGACCCAGTACTTC.